This passage covers 16 T cell receptor beta chains from one sample sequenced in a study of OX40 agonist ivuxolimab in advanced cancers. The protocol was immunoSEQ multiplex PCR, while the TCRdb copy is restricted to in-frame clones and leaves out a portion. The sample shows roughly 42,000 clones, 70% to 90% of them seen only once. Sequences were derived from CD4+ or CD8+ T cells sorted from blood, sampled in a trial of the OX40 agonist ivuxolimab. These receptors were collected from an adult with an advanced solid tumor such as melanoma, head and neck, liver or kidney cancer.

The J gene is TRBJ1-2, the V gene TRBV7-9; the match to TRBD1 covers 8 bases. Germline loops: CDR1 SEHNR, CDR2 FQNEAQ (reference sequence). V shed 5 bases, J shed 6 bases, and the junction held 2 bases outside the gene matches. The CDR3 covers 12 residues. The DNA for the CDR3 is TGTGCCAGCAGCGCGACAGGGGATGGCTACACCTTC. It yields the protein CASSATGDGYTF. Supplemented by reference TRBV7-9 and TRBJ1-2, the full variable domain reads DTGVSQNPRHKITKRGQNVTFRCDPISEHNRLYWYRQTLGQGPEFLTYFQNEAQLEKSRLLSDRFSAERPKGSFSTLEIQRTEQGDSAMYLCASSATGDGYTFGSGTRLTVV.

The chain uses TRBV19 and TRBJ2-3, with D tentatively TRBD2 (7 bases). Trimming cost V 3 bases and J 5 bases, with 21 bases left between them. Germline assignment: CDR1 LNHDA and CDR2 SQIVND (reference sequence). This CDR3 is 17 amino acids long. Here the CDR3 DNA reads TGTGCCAGTAGTATTTGGGCGGGGGCAGACGAAGAAGATACGCAGTATTTT. Its translation is CASSIWAGADEEDTQYF. Full variable domain (missing parts from reference TRBV19 and TRBJ2-3): DGGITQSPKYLFRKEGQNVTLSCEQNLNHDAMYWYRQDPGQGLRLIYYSQIVNDFQKGDIAEGYSVSREKKESFPLTVTSAQKNPTAFYLCASSIWAGADEEDTQYFGPGTRLTVL.

The table lists this clone with a few counts. The chain links TRBV2 to TRBJ2-3; D assignment may be TRBD1 or TRBD2 (5 bases each). Deletions cut 7 bases from V and 1 base from J, with 18 bases between. Germline CDR1 and CDR2: SNHLY and FYNNEI. The CDR3 has 16 residues. The CDR3: CASTQRQGAGTDTQYF. The CDR3 coding sequence is TGTGCCAGCACCCAGCGGCAAGGGGCGGGCACAGATACGCAGTATTTT.

The chain joins TRBV4-1 to TRBJ1-2; TRBD1 might be the D (5 bases). In germline, CDR1 is MGHRA, CDR2 YSYEKL. Trimming left V 1 base short and J 4 bases short, with 16 bases between. The CDR3 covers 16 residues. The CDR3 spells CASSQVPGTPSYGYTF. The CDR3 nucleotides are TGCGCCAGCAGCCAAGTCCCAGGGACCCCCTCCTATGGCTACACCTTC.

J is TRBJ1-1 and V is TRBV28, with D possibly being TRBD1 (6 bases). The germline gives CDR1 MDHEN, CDR2 SYDVKM. The CDR3 extends over 14 amino acids. Trimming shortened V by 2 bases and J by 3 bases, and 10 bases separated the two germline ends. The CDR3 DNA reads TGTGCCAGCAGTTTACCAGGGGATGACACTGAAGCTTTCTTT. Protein: CASSLPGDDTEAFF.

The chain joins TRBV6-1 to TRBJ1-1, with D perhaps TRBD1 (5 bases). The CDR3 consists of 15 residues. Looked up from germline, CDR1 is MNHNS and CDR2 is SASEGT. The V and J ends lost 2 bases and 7 bases respectively, with 17 bases between them. CDR3 DNA: TGTGCCAGCAGTGAAAGGCCTCAGGGTCCCCTTGAAGCTTTCTTT. Its translation is CASSERPQGPLEAFF.

The CDR3 nucleotides read TGTGCCAGCAGCTTGGACACCAATGGCGATGAGCAGTTCTTC. It is translated as CASSLDTNGDEQFF. The chain is built from TRBV5-5 and TRBJ2-1; D is ambiguous. The germline V gene encodes CDR1 SGHKS and CDR2 YYEKEE (reference sequence). This CDR3 region has 14 residues. V was shortened by 0 bases and J by 8 bases, with 12 bases between the two germline ends.

V is TRBV28 and J is TRBJ2-1; D is possibly TRBD2 (6 bases). From germline, CDR1 is MDHEN and CDR2 SYDVKM. Trimming stripped 2 bases from V and 5 bases from J, with 13 bases between. CDR3 size: 15 residues. The CDR3 sequence: CASSLAAGFNNEQFF. The CDR3 bases are TGTGCCAGCAGTTTAGCTGCGGGATTCAACAATGAGCAGTTCTTC.

The chain links TRBV7-6 to TRBJ1-6, with unresolved D. The CDR3 extends over 13 amino acids. V lost 2 bases, J lost 12 bases, and 11 bases lay in between. From germline, CDR1 is SGHVS and CDR2 FNYEAQ. This CDR3 reads CASSLMGLEPLHF. The CDR3 DNA is TGTGCCAGCAGCTTAATGGGTTTAGAACCCCTCCACTTT.

The CDR3 DNA sequence: TGTGCCAGCAGCTTCCCGTGGGCTAGCTCCAATGAGCAGTTCTTC. Residues: CASSFPWASSNEQFF. The J gene is TRBJ2-1, the V gene TRBV11-2, with a tentative D call TRBD2 (5 bases). The V gene lost 3 bases and the J gene lost 6 bases, with 15 bases spanning the gap. Per the germline V gene, CDR1 is SGHAT and CDR2 is FQNNGV. This CDR3 comprises 15 residues.

V gene TRBV7-3 combines with J gene TRBJ2-1; D unclear. Trimming cost V 2 bases and J 7 bases, with 3 bases left between them. The germline V gene encodes CDR1 SGHTA and CDR2 FQGTGA. The CDR3 spans 11 residues. The CDR3 spells CASSLGNEQFF. DNA of the CDR3: TGTGCCAGCAGCTTAGGAAATGAGCAGTTCTTC.

The CDR3 bases are TGCGCCAGCAGCCAAGCTGGGACAGCCCCATACGAGCAGTACGTC. As protein: CASSQAGTAPYEQYV. This chain joins TRBV4-1 and TRBJ2-7; 7 bases are shared with TRBD1. The V and J ends lost 1 base and 4 bases, in that order; junction bases with no gene match: 7. CDR1 and CDR2 from the germline V gene are MGHRA and YSYEKL. The CDR3 consists of 15 residues.

The V call is TRBV6-6, the J call TRBJ1-1; D not certain. The CDR3 is made up of 13 amino acids. Deletions cut 0 bases from V and 3 bases from J, with 5 bases between. The germline gives CDR1 MNHNY, CDR2 SVGAGI (reference sequence). In nucleotides, the CDR3 is TGTGCCAGCAGTTACTCAGGCTACACTGAAGCTTTCTTT. Its protein product is CASSYSGYTEAFF.

CDR3 nucleotides: TGTGCCAGCGAGATTATGATGAACACTGAAGCTTTCTTT. Its translation: CASEIMMNTEAFF. The V and J genes are TRBV2 and TRBJ1-1; D is ambiguous. CDR3 length: 13 amino acids. V lost 8 bases and J 0 bases, leaving 10 bases between the germline ends. Germline CDR1 SNHLY, CDR2 FYNNEI.

This clone was recorded once. The chain is built from TRBV5-1 and TRBJ1-2; unclear D gene. V was trimmed by 0 bases and J by 3 bases, leaving 6 bases between them. CDR3 size: 13 residues. The germline V gene encodes CDR1 SGHRS and CDR2 YFSETQ. The chain's CDR3 is CASSLGSDYGYTF. The CDR3, as DNA: TGCGCCAGCAGCTTGGGATCCGACTATGGCTACACCTTC.

The chain employs TRBV29-1 and TRBJ2-3; weak D call: TRBD2 (5 bases). The germline V gene has CDR1 SQVTM and CDR2 ANQGSEA. This CDR3 has 13 amino acids. The ends were cut back, 8 bases at V and 2 bases at J, with 14 bases in the middle. This CDR3 reads CSPYQADTDTQYF. As DNA, the CDR3 is TGCAGCCCATACCAAGCGGACACAGATACGCAGTATTTT.